Below, one T cell receptor beta chain is given with its context. Its specificity is not known. This table comes from immunoSEQ multiplex PCR, and its TCRdb copy is limited to in-frame clones, with some not included. Of approximately 82,000 clones in the sample, 75% to 85% were seen once. These data are taken from a study of a mutant IDH1 vaccine in newly diagnosed glioma. Time point defined: week 23, last vaccination. Doses consisted of 300 ug of mutant IDH1 20-mer peptide each, paired with topical imiquimod. The junction had 4 bases not matched to a gene; V was cut back by 0 bases and J by 1 base. Germline V gene data show CDR1 as SGDLS and CDR2 as YYNGEE. This CDR3 is built from 15 residues.

This chain connects TRBV9 to TRBJ2-7; the match to TRBD2 covers 7 bases. This receptor was obtained from a man in his thirties or forties with glioma. Some clones in this sample may be carry-over from other donors' samples. Specimen: PBMCs, collected from a glioma patient whose treatment included an IDH1 peptide vaccine. Here the CDR3 reads CASSVESGESYEQYF. The CDR3 nucleotides are TGTGCCAGCAGCGTAGAAAGCGGGGAATCCTACGAGCAGTACTTC.